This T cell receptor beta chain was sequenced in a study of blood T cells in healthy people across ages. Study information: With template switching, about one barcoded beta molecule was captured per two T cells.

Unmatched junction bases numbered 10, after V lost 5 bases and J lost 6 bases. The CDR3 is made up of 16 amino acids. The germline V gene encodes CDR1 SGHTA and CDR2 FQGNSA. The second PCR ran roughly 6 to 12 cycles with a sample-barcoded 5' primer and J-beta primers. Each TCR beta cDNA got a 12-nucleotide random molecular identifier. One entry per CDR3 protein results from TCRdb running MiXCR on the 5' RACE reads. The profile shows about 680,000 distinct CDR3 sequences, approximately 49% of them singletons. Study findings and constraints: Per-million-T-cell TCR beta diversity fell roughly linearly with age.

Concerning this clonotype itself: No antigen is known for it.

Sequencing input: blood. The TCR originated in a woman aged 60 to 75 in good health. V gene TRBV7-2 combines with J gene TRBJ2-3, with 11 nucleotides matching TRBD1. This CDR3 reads CASSAAGTGGGDTQYF. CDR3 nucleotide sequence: TGTGCCAGCAGCGCCGCCGGGACAGGGGGAGGTGATACGCAGTATTTT.